This TCR beta chain was retrieved from a study of siplizumab effects on memory and regulatory T cells. The study's findings and limits: Proliferating Tregs from siplizumab cultures lacked functional confirmation of suppression.

Profiled with immunoSEQ multiplex PCR; TCRdb holds only in-frame clones, not every one. The table shows approximately 84,000 clones, with over 90% occurring only once. Worth noting for this clone: The antigen remains undetermined.

Sequenced: CD8+ T cells sorted from blood. The sequence was obtained from a human donor in good health.

CDR3 in amino acids: CASSFLGTDTQYF. CDR3 bases: TGTGCCAGCAGTTTCCTGGGCACAGATACGCAGTATTTT. The chain has TRBV27 and TRBJ2-3; D unclear. The germline V gene encodes CDR1 MNHEY and CDR2 SMNVEV (reference sequence). Between the trimmed V and J ends, which lost 3 bases and 1 base, there was a span of 5 bases. The CDR3 contains 13 residues.